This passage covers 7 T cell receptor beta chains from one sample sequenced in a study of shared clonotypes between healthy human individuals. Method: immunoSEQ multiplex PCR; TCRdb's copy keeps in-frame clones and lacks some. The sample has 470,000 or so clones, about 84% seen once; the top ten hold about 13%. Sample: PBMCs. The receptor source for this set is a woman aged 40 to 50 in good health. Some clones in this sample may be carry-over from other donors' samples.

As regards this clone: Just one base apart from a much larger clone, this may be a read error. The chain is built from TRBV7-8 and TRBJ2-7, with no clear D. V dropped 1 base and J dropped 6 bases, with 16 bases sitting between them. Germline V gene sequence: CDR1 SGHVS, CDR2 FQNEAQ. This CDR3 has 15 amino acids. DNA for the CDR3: TGTGCCAGCAGCTTAGAATCAGGAGAGGCCTGCGAGCAGTACTTC. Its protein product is CASSLESGEACEQYF.

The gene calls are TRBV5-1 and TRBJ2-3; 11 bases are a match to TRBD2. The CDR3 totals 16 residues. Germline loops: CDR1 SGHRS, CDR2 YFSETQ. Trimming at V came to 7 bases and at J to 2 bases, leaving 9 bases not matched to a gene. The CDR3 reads CASGLTSGVTTDTQYF. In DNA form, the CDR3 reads TGCGCCAGCGGACTGACTAGCGGGGTTACCACAGATACGCAGTATTTT.

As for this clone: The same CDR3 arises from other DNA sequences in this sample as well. This CDR3 is CASSVAGTYEQYF. CDR3 DNA: TGTGCCAGCAGCGTAGCAGGGACCTACGAGCAGTACTTC. V usage is TRBV9 and J usage is TRBJ2-7, with D possibly TRBD1 on 5 matching bases. The V and J ends lost 0 bases and 2 bases respectively, with 6 bases between them. CDR1 and CDR2 (germline): SGDLS, YYNGEE. This CDR3 comprises 13 residues.

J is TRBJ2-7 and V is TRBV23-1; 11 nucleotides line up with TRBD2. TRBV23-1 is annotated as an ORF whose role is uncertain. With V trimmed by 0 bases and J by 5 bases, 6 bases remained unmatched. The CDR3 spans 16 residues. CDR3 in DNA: TGCGCCAGCAGTCAATCGGTTAGCGGGAGGGTCCACGAGCAGTACTTC. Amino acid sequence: CASSQSVSGRVHEQYF.

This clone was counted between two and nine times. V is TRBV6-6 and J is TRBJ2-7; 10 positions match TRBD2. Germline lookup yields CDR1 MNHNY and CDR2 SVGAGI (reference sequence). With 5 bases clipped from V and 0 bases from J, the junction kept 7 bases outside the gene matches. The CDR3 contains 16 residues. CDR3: CASSPESGRGSYEQYF. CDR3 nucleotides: TGTGCCAGCAGTCCAGAGAGCGGGAGGGGCTCCTACGAGCAGTACTTC.

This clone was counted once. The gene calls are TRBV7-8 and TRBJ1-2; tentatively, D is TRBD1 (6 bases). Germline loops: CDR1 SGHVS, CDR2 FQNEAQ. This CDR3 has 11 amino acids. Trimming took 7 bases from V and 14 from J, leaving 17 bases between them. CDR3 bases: TGTGCCAGCATAAGGGGGGGAGTCCCAACCTTC. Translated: CASIRGGVPTF.

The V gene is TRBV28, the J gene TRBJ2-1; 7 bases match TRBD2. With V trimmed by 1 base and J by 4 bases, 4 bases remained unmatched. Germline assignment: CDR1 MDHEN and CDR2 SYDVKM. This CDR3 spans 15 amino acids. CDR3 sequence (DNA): TGTGCCAGCAGTTTATACGGGAGGCGTTACAATGAGCAGTTCTTC. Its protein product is CASSLYGRRYNEQFF.